A single sample is the source of the 7 T cell receptor beta chains below, sequenced in a study of metastatic and nonmetastatic thyroid tumors. Not a single patient had been given any form of treatment at any point before undergoing thyroid surgery. TCRdb ran MiXCR on the PCR reads. The data contain about 20,000 clones, 10% to 15% of them singletons. What was sequenced was blood. All receptors derive from a male donor with papillary thyroid cancer or a benign thyroid nodule (not recorded which). Some clones in this sample may be carry-over from other donors' samples.

This clone was counted at least ten times. The chain combines TRBV28 with TRBJ1-5; weak D call: TRBD1 (5 bases). The germline V and J ends were trimmed by 5 bases and 9 bases, with 11 bases remaining between them. The CDR3 is 12 amino acids. Germline CDR1 and CDR2: MDHEN and SYDVKM. The CDR3 DNA sequence: TGTGCCAGCAGTACCTCAGGGTTGCCCCAGCATTTT. It encodes CASSTSGLPQHF.

This clone was observed many times. The V call is TRBV10-1, the J call TRBJ2-7, with D perhaps being TRBD1 or TRBD2 (5 bases each). The CDR3 consists of 15 residues. Germline V gene data show CDR1 as WNHNN and CDR2 as SYGVQD (reference sequence). Trimming took off 0 bases at V and 2 bases at J, with 11 bases between the two ends. For the CDR3, the DNA is TGCGCCAGCAGTGAGTCCGGGGACCCGACCTACGAGCAGTACTTC. Protein sequence: CASSESGDPTYEQYF.

This clone was seen repeatedly, ten times or more. The rearrangement uses TRBV19 and TRBJ1-5; D uncertain. Germline assignment: CDR1 LNHDA and CDR2 SQIVND (reference sequence). This CDR3 is built from 12 residues. Trimming stripped 7 bases from V and 6 bases from J, with 10 bases between. CDR3 region: CASTPGAQPQHF. The DNA for the CDR3 is TGTGCCAGTACCCCGGGAGCTCAGCCCCAGCATTTT.

This clone was found many times. CDR3: CASSTLLGTGTYGYTF. The CDR3 DNA is TGTGCCAGTAGTACCCTACTTGGGACAGGGACCTATGGCTACACCTTC. This chain joins TRBV19 and TRBJ1-2; 9 bases are a match to TRBD1. The CDR3 runs 16 residues. Per germline, CDR1 LNHDA and CDR2 SQIVND (reference sequence). With 4 bases clipped from V and 4 bases from J, the junction kept 10 bases outside the gene matches.

The chain employs TRBV12-3 or TRBV12-4 and TRBJ1-5, with TRBD1 as a possible D gene (5 bases). This CDR3 is 14 amino acids long. The V end lost 1 base, the J end lost 6 bases, and 10 bases lay between the germline ends. CDR3 in DNA: TGTGCCAGCAGTTTAGGGGGGGTCGGTCAGCCCCAGCATTTT. Translated: CASSLGGVGQPQHF.

In its sample, this clone was seen many times. The chain has TRBV5-4 and TRBJ2-7; D unclear. V was pared by 4 bases and J by 6 bases, with 20 bases between. The CDR3 is 15 amino acids. Germline V lookup: CDR1 SGHNT, CDR2 YYREEE (reference sequence). CDR3: CASSLPTGLSTEQYF. In DNA, the CDR3 is TGTGCCAGCAGCCTACCGACGGGTTTGTCAACCGAGCAGTACTTC.

V gene TRBV6-1 combines with J gene TRBJ1-2, with 8 bases fitting TRBD1. The CDR3 extends over 14 amino acids. Germline V gives CDR1 MNHNS, CDR2 SASEGT. With V trimmed by 7 bases and J by 8 bases, 12 bases remained unmatched. The CDR3: CASTVVSGGGGYTF. The CDR3 nucleotides read TGTGCCAGCACCGTTGTATCAGGGGGCGGCGGCTACACCTTC.